The entry below gives a single T cell receptor (beta chain) sequence along with its context. What it binds is unknown. Trimming at V came to 2 bases and at J to 2 bases, leaving 4 bases not matched to a gene. Germline V gives CDR1 LGHNA, CDR2 YNFKEQ. CDR3 length: 16 amino acids. The authors sequenced TCR beta from blood CD8+ and CD4+ T cells. These data originate in a study of CD8 T cells in Susac syndrome. Whole-study findings and limits: An acknowledgment was made by the study that its TCR sequencing and HLA analysis involved relatively few individuals.

About 0.45 to 1 ug RNA was reverse transcribed with random hexamers. An immunoSEQ multiplex PCR generated amplified TCR beta CDR3 products spanning 54 Vbeta and 13 Jbeta. Each CDR3 protein gets one entry after TCRdb re-called the immunoSEQ multiplex PCR reads with MiXCR. The table has some 300,000 distinct CDR3 sequences, 75% to 90% seen once. This rearrangement joins TRBV4-2 to TRBJ1-3; 9 nucleotides agree with TRBD1. The sample was CD8+ T cells from PBMCs. The receptor's source is a human donor with multiple sclerosis. The DNA of the CDR3 is TGTGCCAGCAGCCAACCGGACAGGGGCGCTGGAAACACCATATATTTT. Translated, it gives CASSQPDRGAGNTIYF.